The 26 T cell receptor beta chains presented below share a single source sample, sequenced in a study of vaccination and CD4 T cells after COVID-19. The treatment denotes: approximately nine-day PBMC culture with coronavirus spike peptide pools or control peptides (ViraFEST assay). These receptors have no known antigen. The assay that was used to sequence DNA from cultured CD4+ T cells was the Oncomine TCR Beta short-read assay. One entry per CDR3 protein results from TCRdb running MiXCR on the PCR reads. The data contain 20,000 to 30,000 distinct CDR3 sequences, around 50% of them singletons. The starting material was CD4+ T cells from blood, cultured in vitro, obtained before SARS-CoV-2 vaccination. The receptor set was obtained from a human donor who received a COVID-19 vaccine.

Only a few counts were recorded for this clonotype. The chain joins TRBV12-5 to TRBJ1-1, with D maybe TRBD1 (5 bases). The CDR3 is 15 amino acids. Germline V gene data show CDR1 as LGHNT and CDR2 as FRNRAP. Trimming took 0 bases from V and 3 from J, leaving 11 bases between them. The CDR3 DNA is TGTGCTAGTGGTTTGGTAAGGCAGGGTTACACTGAAGCTTTCTTT. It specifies CASGLVRQGYTEAFF.

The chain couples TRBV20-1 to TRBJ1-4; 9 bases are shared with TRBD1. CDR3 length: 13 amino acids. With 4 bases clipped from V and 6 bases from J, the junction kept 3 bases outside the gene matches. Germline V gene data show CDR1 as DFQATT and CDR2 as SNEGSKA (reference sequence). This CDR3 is CSATDRGDEKLFF. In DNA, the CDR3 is TGCAGTGCTACCGACAGGGGGGATGAAAAACTGTTTTTT.

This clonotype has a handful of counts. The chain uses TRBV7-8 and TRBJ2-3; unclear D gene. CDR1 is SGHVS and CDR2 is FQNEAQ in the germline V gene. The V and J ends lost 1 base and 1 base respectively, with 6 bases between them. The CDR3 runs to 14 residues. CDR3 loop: CASSLETRTDTQYF. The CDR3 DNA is TGTGCCAGCAGCTTAGAGACTCGCACAGATACGCAGTATTTT.

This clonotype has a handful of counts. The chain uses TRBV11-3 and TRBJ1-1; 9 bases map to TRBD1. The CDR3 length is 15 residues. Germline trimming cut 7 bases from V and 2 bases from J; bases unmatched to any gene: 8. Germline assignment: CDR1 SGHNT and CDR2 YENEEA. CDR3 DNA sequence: TGTGCCAGCACGGGGACAGGGCGCGGAAACACTGAAGCTTTCTTT. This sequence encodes CASTGTGRGNTEAFF. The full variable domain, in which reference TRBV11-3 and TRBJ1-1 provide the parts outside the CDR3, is EAGVVQSPRYKIIEKKQPVAFWCNPISGHNTLYWYLQNLGQGPELLIRYENEEAVDDSQLPKDRFSAERLKGVDSTLKIQPAELGDSAVYLCASTGTGRGNTEAFFGQGTRLTVV.

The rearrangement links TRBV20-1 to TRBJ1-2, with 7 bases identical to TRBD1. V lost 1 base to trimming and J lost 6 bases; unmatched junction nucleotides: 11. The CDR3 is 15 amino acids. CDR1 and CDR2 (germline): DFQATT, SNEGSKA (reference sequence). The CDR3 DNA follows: TGCAGTGCTAGAGTCTTACAGGGGAACGAGGATGGCTACACCTTC. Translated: CSARVLQGNEDGYTF.

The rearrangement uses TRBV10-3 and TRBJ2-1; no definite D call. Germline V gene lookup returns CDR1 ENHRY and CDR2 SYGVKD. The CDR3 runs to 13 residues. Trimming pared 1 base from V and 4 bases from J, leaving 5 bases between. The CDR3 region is CAISELSYNEQFF. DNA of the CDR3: TGTGCCATCAGTGAGTTGTCTTACAATGAGCAGTTCTTC.

Written as DNA, the CDR3 is TGTGCCAGCAGCCTCAGACTAGCGGGGGTGAAAGAGACCCAGTACTTC. Residues: CASSLRLAGVKETQYF. The chain uses TRBV7-9 and TRBJ2-5; 12 bases agree with TRBD2. The V segment lost 5 bases and the J segment 3 bases; nucleotides outside the gene matches: 7. CDR1 and CDR2 from the germline V gene are SEHNR and FQNEAQ (reference sequence). There are 16 residues in the CDR3.

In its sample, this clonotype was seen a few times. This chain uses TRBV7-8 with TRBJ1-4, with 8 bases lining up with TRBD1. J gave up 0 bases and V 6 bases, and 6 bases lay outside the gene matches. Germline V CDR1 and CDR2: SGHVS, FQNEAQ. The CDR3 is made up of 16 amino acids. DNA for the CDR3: TGTGCCAGCAGGGAGGACAGGGTCGCAACTAATGAAAAACTGTTTTTT. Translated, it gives CASREDRVATNEKLFF.

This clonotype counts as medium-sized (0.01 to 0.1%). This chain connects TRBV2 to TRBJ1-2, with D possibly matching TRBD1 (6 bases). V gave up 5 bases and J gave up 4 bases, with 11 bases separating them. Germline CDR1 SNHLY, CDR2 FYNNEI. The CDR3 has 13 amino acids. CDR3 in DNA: TGTGCCAGCAGTCCACAGGGTTCCTATGGCTACACCTTC. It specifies CASSPQGSYGYTF.

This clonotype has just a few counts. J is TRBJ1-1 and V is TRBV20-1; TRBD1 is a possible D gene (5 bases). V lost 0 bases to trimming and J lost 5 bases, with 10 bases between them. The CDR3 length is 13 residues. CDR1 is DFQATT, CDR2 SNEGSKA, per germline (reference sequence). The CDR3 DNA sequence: TGCAGTGCTAGAGATGACAGAAATACTGAAGCTTTCTTT. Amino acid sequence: CSARDDRNTEAFF.

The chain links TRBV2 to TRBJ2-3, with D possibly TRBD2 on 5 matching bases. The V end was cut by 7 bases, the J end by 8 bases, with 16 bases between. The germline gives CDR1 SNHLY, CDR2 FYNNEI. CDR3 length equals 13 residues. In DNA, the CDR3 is TGTGCCAGCATGACGGACTCCACGCCTACGCAGTATTTT. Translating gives CASMTDSTPTQYF.

CDR3: CASSLSGYSNQPQHF. In DNA form, the CDR3 reads TGTGCCAGCAGTTTGTCGGGGTATAGCAATCAGCCCCAGCATTTT. The rearrangement joins TRBV27 to TRBJ1-5; D ambiguous. Trimming pared 3 bases from V and 0 bases from J, leaving 9 bases between. The CDR3 is 15 amino acids. Germline CDR1 reads MNHEY; CDR2 reads SMNVEV (reference sequence).

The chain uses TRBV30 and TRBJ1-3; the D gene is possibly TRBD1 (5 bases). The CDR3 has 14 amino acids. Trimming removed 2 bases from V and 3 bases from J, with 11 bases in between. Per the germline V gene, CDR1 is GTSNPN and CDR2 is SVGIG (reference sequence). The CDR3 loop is CAWSPREGGNTIYF. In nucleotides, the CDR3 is TGTGCCTGGAGTCCCAGGGAGGGTGGAAACACCATATATTTT.

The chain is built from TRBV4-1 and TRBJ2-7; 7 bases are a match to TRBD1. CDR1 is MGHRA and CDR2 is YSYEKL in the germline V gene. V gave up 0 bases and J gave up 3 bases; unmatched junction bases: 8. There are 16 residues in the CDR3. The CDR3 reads CASSQDRYRGIYEQYF. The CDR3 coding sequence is TGCGCCAGCAGCCAAGACCGCTACAGGGGAATCTACGAGCAGTACTTC.

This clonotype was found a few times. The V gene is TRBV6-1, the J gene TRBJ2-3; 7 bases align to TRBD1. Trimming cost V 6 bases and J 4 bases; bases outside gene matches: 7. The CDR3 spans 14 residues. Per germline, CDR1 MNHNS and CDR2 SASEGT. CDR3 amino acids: CASRVGQAADTQYF. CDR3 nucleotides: TGTGCCAGCAGAGTTGGACAGGCGGCAGATACGCAGTATTTT.

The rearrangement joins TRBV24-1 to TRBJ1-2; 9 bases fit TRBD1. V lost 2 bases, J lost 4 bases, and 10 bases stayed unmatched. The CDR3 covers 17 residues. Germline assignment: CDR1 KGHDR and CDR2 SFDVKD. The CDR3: CATSDSGTGNFLYGYTF. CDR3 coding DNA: TGTGCCACCAGTGATTCGGGGACAGGGAATTTTCTCTATGGCTACACCTTC.

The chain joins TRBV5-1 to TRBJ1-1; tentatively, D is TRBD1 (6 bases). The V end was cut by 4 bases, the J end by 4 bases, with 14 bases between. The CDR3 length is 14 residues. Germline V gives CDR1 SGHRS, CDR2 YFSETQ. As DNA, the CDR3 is TGCGCCAGCAGCACCCAGGGGTTGCGCACTGAAGCTTTCTTT. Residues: CASSTQGLRTEAFF.

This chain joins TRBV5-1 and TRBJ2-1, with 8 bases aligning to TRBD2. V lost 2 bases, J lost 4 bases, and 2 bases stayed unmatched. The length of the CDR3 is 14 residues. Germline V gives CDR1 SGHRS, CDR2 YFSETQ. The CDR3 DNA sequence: TGCGCCAGCAGCTTTAGCGGGGATTACAATGAGCAGTTCTTC. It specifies CASSFSGDYNEQFF.

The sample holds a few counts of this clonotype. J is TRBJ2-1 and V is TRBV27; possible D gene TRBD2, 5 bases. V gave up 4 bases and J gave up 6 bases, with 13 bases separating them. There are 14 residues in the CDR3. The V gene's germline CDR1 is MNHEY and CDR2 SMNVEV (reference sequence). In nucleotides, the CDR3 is TGTGCCAGCAGTTGGACTCCCTGGGGCAATGAGCAGTTCTTC. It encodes CASSWTPWGNEQFF.

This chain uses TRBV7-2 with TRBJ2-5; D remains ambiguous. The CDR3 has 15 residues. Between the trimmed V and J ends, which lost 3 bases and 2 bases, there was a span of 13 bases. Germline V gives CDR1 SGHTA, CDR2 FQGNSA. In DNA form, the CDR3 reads TGTGCCAGCAGCTTTTTCGGAAGCAGTCAAGAGACCCAGTACTTC. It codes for CASSFFGSSQETQYF.

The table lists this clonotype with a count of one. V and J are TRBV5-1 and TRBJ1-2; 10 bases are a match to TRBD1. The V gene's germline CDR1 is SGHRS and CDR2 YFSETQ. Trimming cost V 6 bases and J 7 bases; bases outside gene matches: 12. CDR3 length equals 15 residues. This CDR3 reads CASTGLTGGGGGYTF. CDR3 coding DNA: TGCGCCAGCACCGGATTGACAGGGGGCGGCGGTGGCTACACCTTC.

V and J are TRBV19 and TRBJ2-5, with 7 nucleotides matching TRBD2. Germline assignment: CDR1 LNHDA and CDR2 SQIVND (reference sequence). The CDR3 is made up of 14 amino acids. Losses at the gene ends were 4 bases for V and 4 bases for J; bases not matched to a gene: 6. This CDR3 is CASSRTSSRETQYF. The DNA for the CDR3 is TGTGCCAGTAGTAGGACTAGTTCGAGAGAGACCCAGTACTTC.

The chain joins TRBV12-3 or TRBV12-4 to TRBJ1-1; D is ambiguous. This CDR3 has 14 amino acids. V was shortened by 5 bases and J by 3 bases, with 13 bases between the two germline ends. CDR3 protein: CASSPGSGDTEAFF. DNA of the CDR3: TGTGCCAGCAGTCCCGGGTCCGGCGACACTGAAGCTTTCTTT.

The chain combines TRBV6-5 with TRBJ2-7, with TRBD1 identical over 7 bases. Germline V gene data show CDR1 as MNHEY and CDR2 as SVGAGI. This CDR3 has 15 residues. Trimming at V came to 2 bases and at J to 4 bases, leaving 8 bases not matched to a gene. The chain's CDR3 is CASSYGPGQMYEQYF. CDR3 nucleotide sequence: TGTGCCAGCAGTTACGGTCCGGGACAGATGTACGAGCAGTACTTC.

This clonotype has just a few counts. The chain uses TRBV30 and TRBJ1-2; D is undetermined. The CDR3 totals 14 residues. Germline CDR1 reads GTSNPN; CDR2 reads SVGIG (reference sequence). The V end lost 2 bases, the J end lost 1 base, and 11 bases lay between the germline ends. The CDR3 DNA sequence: TGTGCCTGGAGTACCATTTCTTATAACTATGGCTACACCTTC. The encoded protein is CAWSTISYNYGYTF. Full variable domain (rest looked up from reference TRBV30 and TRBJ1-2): SQTIHQWPATLVQPVGSPLSLECTVEGTSNPNLYWYRQAAGRGLQLLFYSVGIGQISSEVPQNLSASRPQDRQFILSSKKLLLSDSGFYLCAWSTISYNYGYTFGSGTRLTVV.

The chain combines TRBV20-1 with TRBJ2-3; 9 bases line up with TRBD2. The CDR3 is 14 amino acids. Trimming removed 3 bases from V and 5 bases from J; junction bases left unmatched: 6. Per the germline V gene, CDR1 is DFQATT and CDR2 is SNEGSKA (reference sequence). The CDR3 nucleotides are TGCAGTGCTAGGCGGGGGGGCCGCGGAGATACGCAGTATTTT. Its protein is CSARRGGRGDTQYF.